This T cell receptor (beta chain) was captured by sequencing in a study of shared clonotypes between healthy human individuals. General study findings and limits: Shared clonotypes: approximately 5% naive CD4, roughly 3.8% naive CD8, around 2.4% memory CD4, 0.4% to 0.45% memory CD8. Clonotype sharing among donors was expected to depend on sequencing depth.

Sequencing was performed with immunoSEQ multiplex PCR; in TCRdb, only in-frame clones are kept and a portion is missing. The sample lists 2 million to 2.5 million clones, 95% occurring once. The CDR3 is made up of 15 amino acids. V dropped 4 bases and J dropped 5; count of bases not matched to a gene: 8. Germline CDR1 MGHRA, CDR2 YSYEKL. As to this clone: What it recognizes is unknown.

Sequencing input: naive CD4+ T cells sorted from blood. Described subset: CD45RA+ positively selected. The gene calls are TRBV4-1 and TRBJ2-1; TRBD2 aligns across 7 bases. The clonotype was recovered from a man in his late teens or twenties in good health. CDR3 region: CASSLSGSGNNEQFF. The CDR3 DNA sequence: TGCGCCAGCAGCCTCTCCGGCAGCGGGAACAATGAGCAGTTCTTC.